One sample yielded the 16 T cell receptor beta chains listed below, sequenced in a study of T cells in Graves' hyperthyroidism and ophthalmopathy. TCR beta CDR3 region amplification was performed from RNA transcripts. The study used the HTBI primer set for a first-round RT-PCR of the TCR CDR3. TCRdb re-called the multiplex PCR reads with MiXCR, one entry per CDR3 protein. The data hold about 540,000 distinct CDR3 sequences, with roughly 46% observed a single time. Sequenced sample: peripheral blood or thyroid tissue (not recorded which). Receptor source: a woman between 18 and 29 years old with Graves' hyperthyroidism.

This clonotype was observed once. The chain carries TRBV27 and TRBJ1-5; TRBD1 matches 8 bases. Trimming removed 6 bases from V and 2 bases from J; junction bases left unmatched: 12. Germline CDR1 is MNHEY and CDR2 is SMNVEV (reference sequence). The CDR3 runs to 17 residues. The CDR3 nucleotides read TGTGCCAGCAGGACTTTGGACAGGGAAGAAGGCAATCAGCCCCAGCATTTT. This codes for CASRTLDREEGNQPQHF.

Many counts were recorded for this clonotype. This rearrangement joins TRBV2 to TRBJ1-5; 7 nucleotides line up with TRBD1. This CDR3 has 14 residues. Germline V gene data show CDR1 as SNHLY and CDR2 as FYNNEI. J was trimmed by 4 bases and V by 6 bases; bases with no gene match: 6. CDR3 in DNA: TGTGCCAGCAGCGACAGGGAGCGGAATCAGCCCCAGCATTTT. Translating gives CASSDRERNQPQHF.

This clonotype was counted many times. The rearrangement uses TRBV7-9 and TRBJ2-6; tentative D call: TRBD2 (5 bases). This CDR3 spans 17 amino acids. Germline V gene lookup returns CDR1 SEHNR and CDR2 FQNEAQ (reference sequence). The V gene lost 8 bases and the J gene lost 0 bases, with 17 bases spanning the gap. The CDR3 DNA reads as TGTGCCAGCGGGAAGGAGGCAGGCAACTCTGGGGCCAACGTCCTGACTTTC. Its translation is CASGKEAGNSGANVLTF.

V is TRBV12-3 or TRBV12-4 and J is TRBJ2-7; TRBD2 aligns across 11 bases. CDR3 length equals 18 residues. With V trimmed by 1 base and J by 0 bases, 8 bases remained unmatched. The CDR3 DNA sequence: TGTGCCAGCAGTTTAGAGGGACCGGGACTAGCGGTCTCCTACGAGCAGTACTTC. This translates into CASSLEGPGLAVSYEQYF.

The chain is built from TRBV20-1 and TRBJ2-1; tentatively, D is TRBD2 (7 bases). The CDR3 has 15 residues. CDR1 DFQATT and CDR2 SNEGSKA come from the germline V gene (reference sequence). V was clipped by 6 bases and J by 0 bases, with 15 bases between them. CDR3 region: CSAERGGSSYNEQFF. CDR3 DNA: TGCAGTGCAGAAAGGGGGGGGAGCTCCTACAATGAGCAGTTCTTC.

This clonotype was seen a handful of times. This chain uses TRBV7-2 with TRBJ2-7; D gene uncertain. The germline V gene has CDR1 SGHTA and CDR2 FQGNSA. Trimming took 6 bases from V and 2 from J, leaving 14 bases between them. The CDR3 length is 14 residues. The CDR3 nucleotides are TGTGCCAGCAGGCAAACCGGGCAAACCTACGAGCAGTACTTC. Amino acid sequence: CASRQTGQTYEQYF.

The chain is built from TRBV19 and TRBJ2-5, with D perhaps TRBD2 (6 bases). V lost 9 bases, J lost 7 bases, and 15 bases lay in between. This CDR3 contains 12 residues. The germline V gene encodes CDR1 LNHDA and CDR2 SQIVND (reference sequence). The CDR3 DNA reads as TGTGCCAGCGCCGGGAGTGGGAGGACCCAGTACTTC. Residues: CASAGSGRTQYF.

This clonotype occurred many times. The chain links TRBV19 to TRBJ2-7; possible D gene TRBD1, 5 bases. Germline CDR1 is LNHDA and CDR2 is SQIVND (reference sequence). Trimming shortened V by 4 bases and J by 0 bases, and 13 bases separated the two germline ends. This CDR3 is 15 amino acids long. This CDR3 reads CASSRKGPSSYEQYF. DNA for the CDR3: TGTGCCAGTAGTAGAAAGGGGCCCAGCTCCTACGAGCAGTACTTC.

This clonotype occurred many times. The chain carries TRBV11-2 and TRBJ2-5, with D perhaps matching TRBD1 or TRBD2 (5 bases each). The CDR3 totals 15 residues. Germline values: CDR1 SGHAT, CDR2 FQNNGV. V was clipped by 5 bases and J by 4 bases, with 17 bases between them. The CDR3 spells CASSTLLGVRETQYF. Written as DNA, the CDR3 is TGTGCCAGCAGCACCCTCTTGGGGGTTCGAGAGACCCAGTACTTC.

The CDR3 here is CSARAPGRSGQETQYF. The CDR3 bases are TGCAGTGCTAGGGCCCCAGGGCGGTCAGGCCAAGAGACCCAGTACTTC. The chain is built from TRBV20-1 and TRBJ2-5; the D gene is possibly TRBD1 (5 bases). This CDR3 comprises 16 residues. The germline gives CDR1 DFQATT, CDR2 SNEGSKA (reference sequence). Trimming pared 3 bases from V and 1 base from J, leaving 18 bases between.

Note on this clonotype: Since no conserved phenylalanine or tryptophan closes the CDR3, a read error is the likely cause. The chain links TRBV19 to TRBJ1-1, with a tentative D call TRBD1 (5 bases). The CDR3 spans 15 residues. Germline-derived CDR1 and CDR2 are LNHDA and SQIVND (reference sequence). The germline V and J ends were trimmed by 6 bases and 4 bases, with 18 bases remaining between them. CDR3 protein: CASSRTAGRRTEAFL. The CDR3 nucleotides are TGTGCCAGTAGCAGGACGGCGGGGCGTCGCACTGAAGCTTTCCTT.

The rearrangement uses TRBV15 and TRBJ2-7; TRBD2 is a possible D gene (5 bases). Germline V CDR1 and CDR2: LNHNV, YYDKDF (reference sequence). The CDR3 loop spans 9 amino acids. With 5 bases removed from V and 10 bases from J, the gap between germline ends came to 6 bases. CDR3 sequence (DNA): TGTGCCACCAGCGGAGGACAGTACTTC. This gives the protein CATSGGQYF.

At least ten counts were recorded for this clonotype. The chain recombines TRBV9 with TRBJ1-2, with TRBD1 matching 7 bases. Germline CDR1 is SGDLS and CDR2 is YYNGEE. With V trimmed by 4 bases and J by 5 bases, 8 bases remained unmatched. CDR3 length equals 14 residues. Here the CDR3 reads CASSPTGTEYGYTF. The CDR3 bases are TGTGCCAGCAGCCCCACCGGGACAGAATATGGCTACACCTTC. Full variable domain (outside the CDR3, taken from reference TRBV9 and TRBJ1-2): DSGVTQTPKHLITATGQRVTLRCSPRSGDLSVYWYQQSLDQGLQFLIQYYNGEERAKGNILERFSAQQFPDLHSELNLSSLELGDSALYFCASSPTGTEYGYTFGSGTRLTVV.

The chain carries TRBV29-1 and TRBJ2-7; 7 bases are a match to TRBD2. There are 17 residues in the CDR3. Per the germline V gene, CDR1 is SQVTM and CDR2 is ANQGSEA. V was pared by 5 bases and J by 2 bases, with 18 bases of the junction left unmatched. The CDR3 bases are TGCAGCGTTAGTGGTGGCGGGAGAGGCTCCCTAGCCTACGAGCAGTACTTC. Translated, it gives CSVSGGGRGSLAYEQYF.

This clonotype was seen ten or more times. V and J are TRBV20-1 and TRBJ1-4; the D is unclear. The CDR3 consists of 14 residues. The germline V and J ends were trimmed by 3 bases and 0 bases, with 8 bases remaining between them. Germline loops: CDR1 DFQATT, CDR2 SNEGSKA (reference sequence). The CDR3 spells CSARYPATNEKLFF. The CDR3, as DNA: TGCAGTGCTAGGTATCCTGCAACTAATGAAAAACTGTTTTTT.

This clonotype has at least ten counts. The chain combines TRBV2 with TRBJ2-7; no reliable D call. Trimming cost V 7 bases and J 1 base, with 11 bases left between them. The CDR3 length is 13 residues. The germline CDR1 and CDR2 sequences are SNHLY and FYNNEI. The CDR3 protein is CASKRAQSYEQYF. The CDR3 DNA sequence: TGTGCCAGCAAAAGGGCCCAGTCCTACGAGCAGTACTTC. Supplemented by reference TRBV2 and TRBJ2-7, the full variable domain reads EPEVTQTPSHQVTQMGQEVILRCVPISNHLYFYWYRQILGQKVEFLVSFYNNEISEKSEIFDDQFSVERPDGSNFTLKIRSTKLEDSAMYFCASKRAQSYEQYFGPGTRLTVT.